This entry lists 18 T cell receptor beta chains sequenced from one sample in a study of cytomegalovirus exposure and HLA in healthy donors. Primers included in the PCR were 60 Vbeta and 13 Jbeta primers. Data came from immunoSEQ multiplex PCR; TCRdb stores just in-frame clones and leaves some out. The sample shows around 150,000 clones, approximately 88% of them seen only once. Input material: PBMCs. The receptor set was obtained from a woman aged 18-29 years in good health and CMV-seronegative.

This clone was seen just once. The chain combines TRBV10-1 with TRBJ2-7; D might be TRBD1 (6 bases). The ends were cut back, 6 bases at V and 7 bases at J, with 16 bases in the middle. Per germline, CDR1 WNHNN and CDR2 SYGVQD (reference sequence). This CDR3 region has 13 residues. CDR3 region: CASSPQGSREQYF. The CDR3 region has the DNA TGCGCCAGCAGCCCCCAGGGGTCTAGGGAGCAGTACTTC.

The J gene is TRBJ1-5, the V gene TRBV5-4; unclear D gene. CDR3 length: 12 amino acids. Trimming stripped 1 base from V and 7 bases from J, with 6 bases between. Per germline, CDR1 SGHNT and CDR2 YYREEE (reference sequence). Here the CDR3 reads CASSLPGQPQHF. CDR3 coding DNA: TGTGCCAGCAGCTTGCCGGGACAGCCCCAGCATTTT.

This clone was seen only a few times. The V call is TRBV6-1, the J call TRBJ1-5; 9 positions match TRBD1. Trimming at V came to 1 base and at J to 7 bases, leaving 8 bases not matched to a gene. Germline CDR1 MNHNS, CDR2 SASEGT. CDR3 length equals 16 residues. The CDR3 loop is CASSEDEGQGGQPQHF. In DNA form, the CDR3 reads TGTGCCAGCAGTGAAGATGAGGGACAGGGAGGGCAGCCCCAGCATTTT.

The chain employs TRBV19 and TRBJ2-1, with D possibly TRBD2 on 5 matching bases. The CDR3 is 13 amino acids. Trimming shortened V by 5 bases and J by 5 bases, and 10 bases separated the two germline ends. Germline CDR1 is LNHDA and CDR2 is SQIVND (reference sequence). CDR3 in DNA: TGTGCCAGTAGTCTGGACTGGGACAATGAGCAGTTCTTC. Translating it yields CASSLDWDNEQFF.

The chain combines TRBV5-1 with TRBJ2-7; the match to TRBD1 covers 10 bases. Germline CDR1 SGHRS, CDR2 YFSETQ. V was clipped by 4 bases and J by 2 bases; unmatched bases: 3. The length of the CDR3 is 14 residues. CDR3 region: CASSRGQGPYEQYF. DNA of the CDR3: TGCGCCAGCAGCAGGGGACAGGGGCCCTACGAGCAGTACTTC.

This chain connects TRBV27 to TRBJ1-2; TRBD1 is a possible D gene (5 bases). Germline V CDR1 and CDR2: MNHEY, SMNVEV (reference sequence). This CDR3 comprises 18 residues. V was cut by 6 bases and J by 4 bases, with 27 bases left in between. The CDR3 spells CASSLFGQGGAKGYGYTF. The CDR3 coding sequence is TGTGCCAGCAGCCTATTCGGCCAGGGTGGTGCCAAGGGCTATGGCTACACCTTC.

In its sample, this clone was seen a few times. This chain links TRBV6-4 with TRBJ2-3; 8 positions match TRBD2. In germline, CDR1 is MRHNA, CDR2 SNTAGT. The CDR3 sequence is 15 residues long. The V gene end was trimmed by 0 bases and the J gene end by 4 bases; junction bases not matched to a gene: 3. The CDR3 is CASSDSYGGADTQYF. CDR3 nucleotides: TGTGCCAGCAGTGACTCGTACGGGGGGGCAGATACGCAGTATTTT.

J is TRBJ2-7 and V is TRBV5-1; no clear D gene. The CDR3 covers 13 residues. V was trimmed by 3 bases and J by 0 bases, leaving 7 bases between them. Germline loops: CDR1 SGHRS, CDR2 YFSETQ. This chain's CDR3 is CASSSPSSYEQYF. The CDR3 region has the DNA TGCGCCAGCAGCTCCCCTAGCTCCTACGAGCAGTACTTC.

The chain couples TRBV4-1 to TRBJ2-3, with 10 positions matching TRBD2. V dropped 3 bases and J dropped 4; count of bases not matched to a gene: 4. Looked up from germline, CDR1 is MGHRA and CDR2 is YSYEKL. The CDR3 loop spans 15 amino acids. The DNA of the CDR3 is TGCGCCAGCAGCCAGGGACTAGCGTCGGCAGATACGCAGTATTTT. Amino acids: CASSQGLASADTQYF.

The chain combines TRBV7-8 with TRBJ2-1; 13 bases are shared with TRBD2. Germline V gene lookup returns CDR1 SGHVS and CDR2 FQNEAQ. The CDR3 has 16 residues. The junction had 4 bases not matched to a gene; V was cut back by 6 bases and J by 2 bases. As DNA, the CDR3 is TGTGCCAGCAGACCGACTAGCGGGAGGACCTACAATGAGCAGTTCTTC. This sequence encodes CASRPTSGRTYNEQFF.

The rearrangement uses TRBV4-1 and TRBJ1-2; TRBD1 aligns across 8 bases. Trimming took 0 bases from V and 8 from J; bases not matched to a gene: 14. Per germline, CDR1 MGHRA and CDR2 YSYEKL. The CDR3 has 17 amino acids. CDR3 sequence reads: CASSQEDRWQGALGYTF. The CDR3 region has the DNA TGCGCCAGCAGCCAAGAGGACCGGTGGCAGGGGGCTTTGGGCTACACCTTC.

The chain carries TRBV5-4 and TRBJ2-1, with TRBD1 matching over 7 bases. Trimming cost V 2 bases and J 7 bases; bases outside gene matches: 9. The CDR3 contains 15 residues. CDR1 and CDR2 (germline): SGHNT, YYREEE (reference sequence). CDR3 nucleotides: TGTGCCAGCAGCTTACAGGGGAACCCTGCGAATGAGCAGTTCTTC. This translates into CASSLQGNPANEQFF.

The chain has TRBV6-5 and TRBJ1-6, with TRBD1 matching 9 bases. CDR1 and CDR2 (germline): MNHEY, SVGAGI. Trimming at V came to 0 bases and at J to 10 bases, leaving 4 bases not matched to a gene. The CDR3 consists of 15 residues. CDR3 protein: CASSYSTQGASPLHF. CDR3 nucleotides: TGTGCCAGCAGTTACTCGACACAGGGGGCCTCACCCCTCCACTTT.

This clone appeared a single time. The CDR3 is CAWIQNTEAFF. CDR3 nucleotide sequence: TGTGCCTGGATACAGAACACTGAAGCTTTCTTT. The chain is built from TRBV30 and TRBJ1-1; D gene ambiguous. Germline V gene sequence: CDR1 GTSNPN, CDR2 SVGIG (reference sequence). Trimming took 4 bases from V and 1 from J, leaving 4 bases between them. This CDR3 is 11 amino acids long.

This clone was seen a few times. This chain connects TRBV25-1 to TRBJ1-2; no clear D. The germline gives CDR1 MGHDK, CDR2 SYGVNS. Trimming left V 6 bases short and J 8 bases short, with 10 bases between. The CDR3 is made up of 11 amino acids. CDR3 DNA: TGTGCCAGCAGAGATGCGCGCGGCTACACCTTC. Its translation: CASRDARGYTF.

CDR3 loop: CASRKQTGMGTEAFF. The CDR3 coding sequence is TGTGCCAGCAGAAAACAAACAGGGATGGGCACTGAAGCTTTCTTT. The chain carries TRBV2 and TRBJ1-1; perhaps TRBD1 as D (6 bases). The V gene's germline CDR1 is SNHLY and CDR2 FYNNEI. The CDR3 runs 15 residues. V lost 6 bases and J lost 4, with 18 bases in between.

The chain combines TRBV6-1 with TRBJ2-1; the match to TRBD2 covers 12 bases. Germline lookup yields CDR1 MNHNS and CDR2 SASEGT. CDR3 size: 16 residues. V lost 3 bases, J lost 5 bases, and 5 bases stayed unmatched. CDR3 protein: CASSELTSGGHNEQFF. The DNA for the CDR3 is TGTGCCAGCAGTGAGTTGACTAGCGGGGGACACAATGAGCAGTTCTTC.

The rearrangement uses TRBV4-2 and TRBJ2-1, with D maybe TRBD2 (5 bases). Per the germline V gene, CDR1 is LGHNA and CDR2 is YNFKEQ. V shed 0 bases and J shed 9 bases, with 9 bases lying between them. The CDR3 totals 13 residues. CDR3 amino acids: CASSQEIAFEQFF. In nucleotides, the CDR3 is TGTGCCAGCAGCCAAGAAATAGCGTTTGAGCAGTTCTTC.